The T cell receptor (beta chain) described here comes from a study of PD-L1 blockade in urothelial cancer. Study context: At 3 weeks after treatment start (second dose) and again at 6 weeks, blood was analyzed.

Time point noted: pretreatment peripheral blood. Each patient gave between 1 and 8 samples of peripheral blood mononuclear cells, which were collected pretreatment and during treatment. A remark on this clone: Its antigen is not known.

Study-wide points: Tumor-associated blood clones were expanded more by durable-benefit patients at 3 weeks.

Germline CDR1 is SNHLY and CDR2 is FYNNEI. Losses at the gene ends were 8 bases for V and 1 base for J; bases not matched to a gene: 4. This CDR3 comprises 14 residues. Repertoires were generated with immunoSEQ multiplex PCR, while TCRdb's copy carries only in-frame clones and drops some. This sample has about 87,000 clones, with around 89% found just once. Material: PBMCs, obtained around atezolizumab (anti-PD-L1) treatment. The clonotype originates from an elderly woman with urothelial cancer. The rearrangement uses TRBV2 and TRBJ2-3; 9 bases are a match to TRBD2. DNA for the CDR3: TGTGCCAGCGTAGGGACTAGCCGCACAGATACGCAGTATTTT. Translation: CASVGTSRTDTQYF.